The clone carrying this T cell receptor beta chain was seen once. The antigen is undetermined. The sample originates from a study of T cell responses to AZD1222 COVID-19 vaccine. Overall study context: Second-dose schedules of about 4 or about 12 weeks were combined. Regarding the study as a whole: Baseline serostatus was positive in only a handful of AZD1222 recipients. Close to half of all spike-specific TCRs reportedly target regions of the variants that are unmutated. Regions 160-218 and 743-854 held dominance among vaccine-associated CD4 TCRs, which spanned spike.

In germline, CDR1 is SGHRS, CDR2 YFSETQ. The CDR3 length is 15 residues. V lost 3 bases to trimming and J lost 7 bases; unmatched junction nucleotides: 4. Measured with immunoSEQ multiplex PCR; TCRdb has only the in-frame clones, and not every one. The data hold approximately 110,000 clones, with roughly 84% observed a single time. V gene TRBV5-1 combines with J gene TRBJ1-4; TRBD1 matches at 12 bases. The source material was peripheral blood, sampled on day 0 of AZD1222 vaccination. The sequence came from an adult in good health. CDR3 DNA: TGCGCCAGCAGCTCGGGACAGGGGGCGGGTGAAAAACTGTTTTTT. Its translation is CASSSGQGAGEKLFF.